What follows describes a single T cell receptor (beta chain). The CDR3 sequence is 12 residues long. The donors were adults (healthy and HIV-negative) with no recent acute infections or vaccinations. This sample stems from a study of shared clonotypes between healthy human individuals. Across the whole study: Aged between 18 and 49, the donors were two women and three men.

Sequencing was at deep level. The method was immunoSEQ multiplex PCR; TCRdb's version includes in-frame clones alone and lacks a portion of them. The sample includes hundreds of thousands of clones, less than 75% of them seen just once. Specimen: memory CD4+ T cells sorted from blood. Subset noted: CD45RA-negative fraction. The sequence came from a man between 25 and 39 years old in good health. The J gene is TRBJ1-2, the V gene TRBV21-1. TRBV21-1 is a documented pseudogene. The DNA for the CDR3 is TGTGCCAGCAGCAAAGTTACGGGTGGCTACACCTTC. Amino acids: CASSKVTGGYTF.